These T cell receptor beta chains were read from a single sample in a study of T-cell reconstitution after alpha-beta-depleted transplantation in children. One entry per CDR3 protein, called by TCRdb with MiXCR from the PCR reads. The sample shows about 980,000 distinct CDR3 sequences, roughly 31% of them seen only once. This specimen was PBMCs, mostly from graft donor cells, taken 360 days after TCRalphabeta/CD19-depleted stem cell transplant. These TCRs come from a boy in the first two years of life who had a stem cell transplant for SCID, so the T cells may come from the graft donor. CDR3s include the opening cysteine and the closing phenylalanine or tryptophan. The D gene is left open where the match is weak. Expanded clones are given a class, and other clones once, few, many or no size at all.

.,TRBV20-1,TRBJ2-7,.,CSAPDFRGYEQYF,TGCAGTGCTCCGGACTTCCGCGGCTACGAGCAGTACTTC
few,TRBV11-1,TRBJ1-2,.,CASSLGWAGDAQNYGYTF,TGTGCCAGCAGCTTAGGGTGGGCAGGGGACGCTCAAAACTATGGCTACACCTTC
few,TRBV6-2/TRBV6-3,TRBJ2-7,TRBD1,CASSYSRRAGGHYEQYF,TGTGCCAGCAGTTACTCGAGAAGAGCAGGGGGCCACTACGAGCAGTACTTC
many,TRBV27,TRBJ2-1,TRBD1,CASSFRGLFNEQFF,TGTGCCAGCAGTTTCAGGGGGTTATTCAATGAGCAGTTCTTC
few,TRBV7-9,TRBJ2-7,.,CASSLPPGEQYF,TGTGCCAGCAGCTTACCCCCAGGCGAGCAGTACTTC
few,TRBV12-3/TRBV12-4,TRBJ1-1,.,CASSLGGDMNTEAFF,TGTGCCAGCAGTTTGGGGGGAGACATGAACACTGAAGCTTTCTTT
.,TRBV12-3/TRBV12-4,TRBJ2-3,.,CASSLLATTDTQYF,TGTGCCAGCAGTTTATTGGCTACCACAGATACGCAGTATTTT
.,TRBV5-5,TRBJ2-7,TRBD1,CASSTRDRVDSRSYEQYF,TGTGCCAGCAGCACCCGGGACAGGGTGGATTCTCGCTCCTACGAGCAGTACTTC
.,TRBV6-5,TRBJ1-2,.,CASSYSIATQGGYGYTF,TGTGCCAGCAGTTACTCGATTGCTACGCAGGGAGGCTATGGCTACACCTTC
.,TRBV21-1,TRBJ2-5,.,CASSKPLADQETQYF,TGTGCCAGCAGCAAACCACTAGCAGACCAAGAGACCCAGTACTTC
.,TRBV4-1,TRBJ2-7,TRBD1,CASSQDTRGQLGQYF,TGCGCCAGCAGCCAAGATACCAGGGGGCAGTTAGGGCAGTACTTC
many,TRBV2,TRBJ2-1,TRBD1,CASRKQGPNYNEQFF,TGTGCCAGCAGGAAACAGGGGCCGAACTACAATGAGCAGTTCTTC
.,TRBV30,TRBJ1-2,TRBD1,CAWSVGTGVGYTF,TGTGCCTGGAGTGTCGGTACAGGGGTGGGCTACACCTTC
few,TRBV27,TRBJ2-7,.,CASSTLYREQYF,TGTGCCAGCAGCACATTATACAGAGAGCAGTACTTC
many,TRBV6-1,TRBJ1-6,.,CASTEGGLWNSPLHF,TGTGCCAGCACCGAAGGGGGTTTATGGAATTCACCCCTCCACTTT
.,TRBV18,TRBJ1-1,.,CASSPQGQNTEAFF,TGTGCCAGCTCACCCCAGGGACAGAACACTGAAGCTTTCTTT
.,TRBV3-1,TRBJ2-5,TRBD1,CASSQLGQGIQETQYF,TGTGCCAGCAGCCAACTAGGACAGGGGATACAAGAGACCCAGTACTTC
few,TRBV6-5,TRBJ2-3,.,CASSYSRAKVDTQYF,TGTGCCAGCAGTTACTCGAGGGCGAAAGTAGATACGCAGTATTTT
few,TRBV28,TRBJ1-3,.,CASSNAGARRNTIYF,TGTGCCAGCAGCAACGCAGGGGCCAGAAGAAACACCATATATTTT
few,TRBV15,TRBJ1-5,TRBD1,CATSLYGAGGGQPQHF,TGTGCCACCAGCCTTTATGGGGCAGGGGGTGGTCAGCCCCAGCATTTT
few,TRBV5-1,TRBJ1-1,TRBD1,CASSPGTGRRNTEAFF,TGCGCCAGCAGCCCAGGGACAGGGAGGCGGAACACTGAAGCTTTCTTT